A single sample gave rise to the 26 T cell receptor beta chains below, sequenced in a study of blood T cell repertoires in COVID-19. Assay used: immunoSEQ multiplex PCR; TCRdb lists only in-frame clones, some missing. The sample lists around 300,000 clones, over 80% occurring once. Sequencing was done on a sample of PBMCs or T cells enriched from blood (not recorded which). These receptors came from a man aged 25 to 40 who had recovered from COVID-19.

The chain carries TRBV5-6 and TRBJ2-7, with D unresolved. The CDR3 runs 15 residues. V lost 0 bases, J lost 6 bases, and 16 bases lay in between. Germline CDR1 SGHDT, CDR2 YYEEEE. The chain's CDR3 is CASSLDGSPRSEQYF. CDR3 DNA sequence: TGTGCCAGCAGCTTGGATGGCAGCCCAAGGAGCGAGCAGTACTTC.

The genes are TRBV30 and TRBJ1-3, with 7 positions matching TRBD1. V was clipped by 4 bases and J by 2 bases; unmatched bases: 2. This CDR3 spans 13 amino acids. CDR1 and CDR2 from the germline V gene are GTSNPN and SVGIG (reference sequence). In nucleotides, the CDR3 is TGTGCCTGGATAACAGGGGCTGGAAACACCATATATTTT. Its protein is CAWITGAGNTIYF. The variable domain in full, completed from reference TRBV30 and TRBJ1-3, reads SQTIHQWPATLVQPVGSPLSLECTVEGTSNPNLYWYRQAAGRGLQLLFYSVGIGQISSEVPQNLSASRPQDRQFILSSKKLLLSDSGFYLCAWITGAGNTIYFGEGSWLTVV.

This chain uses TRBV5-1 with TRBJ1-2; no reliable D call. The germline V gene has CDR1 SGHRS and CDR2 YFSETQ. CDR3 size: 14 residues. The V gene lost 2 bases and the J gene lost 0 bases, with 8 bases spanning the gap. CDR3: CASSFRTTNYGYTF. The CDR3 nucleotides read TGCGCCAGCAGCTTCAGAACTACTAACTATGGCTACACCTTC.

Regarding this clone: The sample contains more than one DNA sequence encoding this CDR3. The chain combines TRBV3-1 (or the pseudogene TRBV3-2) with TRBJ1-1; a possible D gene is TRBD1 (5 bases). Germline V gene data show CDR1 as LGHDT and CDR2 as YNNKEL (reference sequence). V dropped 1 base and J dropped 5 bases, with 11 bases sitting between them. CDR3 size: 14 residues. The CDR3, as DNA: TGTGCCAGCAGCCAAGTGCGGGGGAGGACTGAAGCTTTCTTT. This gives the protein CASSQVRGRTEAFF.

The genes are TRBV5-4 and TRBJ2-1; TRBD2 matches 11 bases. The junction had 15 bases not matched to a gene; V was cut back by 3 bases and J by 7 bases. The CDR3 totals 18 residues. Per the germline V gene, CDR1 is SGHNT and CDR2 is YYREEE (reference sequence). The CDR3 here is CASSSATIAGGPRNEQFF. The CDR3 DNA reads TGTGCCAGCAGCTCCGCCACCATAGCGGGGGGGCCGCGAAATGAGCAGTTCTTC.

A single count supports this clone. V and J are TRBV6-5 and TRBJ1-2; D may be TRBD1 (5 bases). V was trimmed by 8 bases and J by 4 bases, leaving 14 bases between them. Germline V gene data show CDR1 as MNHEY and CDR2 as SVGAGI. The CDR3 has 13 residues. The CDR3 is CASYSDSSYGYTF. The CDR3 DNA reads as TGTGCCAGCTATTCCGACAGCTCCTATGGCTACACCTTC.

This sequence joins TRBV5-6 and TRBJ2-7; 11 bases match TRBD1. This CDR3 contains 17 residues. V lost 4 bases and J lost 2; bases outside the gene matches: 11. CDR1 is SGHDT and CDR2 is YYEEEE in the germline V gene. Here the CDR3 reads CASSRNLGTGGTYEQYF. The CDR3 DNA reads TGTGCCAGCAGCAGAAATTTAGGGACAGGGGGAACCTACGAGCAGTACTTC. Based on the CDR3 plus reference TRBV5-6 and TRBJ2-7, the full variable domain is DAGVTQSPTHLIKTRGQQVTLRCSPKSGHDTVSWYQQALGQGPQFIFQYYEEEERQRGNFPDRFSGHQFPNYSSELNVNALLLGDSALYLCASSRNLGTGGTYEQYFGPGTRLTVT.

V and J are TRBV5-1 and TRBJ2-2, with D perhaps TRBD1 (6 bases). The CDR3 totals 14 residues. CDR1 and CDR2 from the germline V gene are SGHRS and YFSETQ. V was cut by 4 bases and J by 6 bases, with 13 bases left in between. This CDR3 reads CASSPGQLAGELFF. The CDR3 DNA follows: TGCGCCAGCAGCCCCGGACAGCTCGCCGGGGAGCTGTTTTTT.

J is TRBJ2-2 and V is TRBV5-6, with 9 bases that match TRBD1. V dropped 3 bases and J dropped 5; count of bases not matched to a gene: 11. CDR1 is SGHDT, CDR2 YYEEEE, per germline. The CDR3 totals 17 residues. The CDR3 loop reads CASSSPPGQGETGELFF. CDR3 in DNA: TGTGCCAGCAGCTCCCCGCCGGGACAGGGAGAAACCGGGGAGCTGTTTTTT.

The chain links TRBV27 to TRBJ2-7; 9 nucleotides align to TRBD2. V lost 4 bases, J lost 6 bases, and 7 bases stayed unmatched. Germline V CDR1 and CDR2: MNHEY, SMNVEV (reference sequence). There are 14 residues in the CDR3. The CDR3 DNA is TGTGCCAGCAGTTCCCCGGGACTAGCAAGCGAGCAGTACTTC. Protein sequence: CASSSPGLASEQYF.

This chain joins TRBV5-1 and TRBJ2-7; 10 bases are shared with TRBD1. There are 14 residues in the CDR3. V was clipped by 3 bases and J by 5 bases; unmatched bases: 5. CDR1 is SGHRS and CDR2 is YFSETQ in the germline V gene. The CDR3 DNA follows: TGCGCCAGCAGCTACGGACAGGGGGACAACGAGCAGTACTTC. Translation: CASSYGQGDNEQYF.

The chain carries TRBV11-2 and TRBJ2-7; D not resolved. Trimming took off 3 bases at V and 6 bases at J, with 12 bases between the two ends. The V gene's germline CDR1 is SGHAT and CDR2 FQNNGV. The CDR3 contains 13 residues. CDR3 coding DNA: TGTGCCAGCAGCTTGGCCAGGTTAGGCGAGCAGTACTTC. Its protein product is CASSLARLGEQYF.

CDR3 sequence reads: CASSRGGLYEQYF. The CDR3 DNA reads as TGTGCCAGCTCACGCGGGGGACTCTACGAGCAGTACTTC. The chain couples TRBV18 to TRBJ2-7; 7 nucleotides agree with TRBD2. Trimming cost V 4 bases and J 3 bases; bases outside gene matches: 3. From germline, CDR1 is KGHSH and CDR2 LQKENI. The CDR3 is 13 residues long.

J is TRBJ1-5 and V is TRBV4-1, with D tentatively TRBD1 (5 bases). The CDR3 is 13 residues long. V gave up 0 bases and J gave up 11 bases, with 11 bases separating them. Looked up from germline, CDR1 is MGHRA and CDR2 is YSYEKL. The CDR3 region has the DNA TGCGCCAGCAGCCAAGAAAGTCGGGGGGCCCAGCATTTT. It is translated as CASSQESRGAQHF.

The chain couples TRBV6-5 to TRBJ2-1; D is possibly TRBD2 (5 bases). Germline CDR1 reads MNHEY; CDR2 reads SVGAGI. Trimming took off 0 bases at V and 6 bases at J, with 12 bases between the two ends. The CDR3 totals 15 residues. CDR3 DNA sequence: TGTGCCAGCAGTTACTCGACGGGGTGGGGCAATGAGCAGTTCTTC. Amino acids: CASSYSTGWGNEQFF.

This clone showed up just a few times. This sequence joins TRBV5-6 and TRBJ2-7; D is unresolved. CDR1 is SGHDT and CDR2 is YYEEEE in the germline V gene. Trimming cost V 4 bases and J 2 bases, with 16 bases left between them. The CDR3 spans 15 residues. This CDR3 is CASSPGPGRTYEQYF. In DNA, the CDR3 is TGTGCCAGCAGCCCCGGTCCGGGTAGGACCTACGAGCAGTACTTC.

This sequence joins TRBV4-1 and TRBJ2-5, with D possibly being TRBD2 (6 bases). Between the trimmed V and J ends, which lost 0 bases and 4 bases, there was a span of 9 bases. The CDR3 has 14 amino acids. Germline-derived CDR1 and CDR2 are MGHRA and YSYEKL. CDR3 nucleotide sequence: TGCGCCAGCAGCCAAGACGGACTATTAGAGACCCAGTACTTC. It is translated as CASSQDGLLETQYF.

Concerning this clone itself: The sample carries other DNA sequences with the same CDR3. V is TRBV9 and J is TRBJ2-1; 9 positions agree with TRBD2. The CDR3 extends over 15 amino acids. V was pared by 0 bases and J by 2 bases, with 0 bases of the junction left unmatched. Germline V gene sequence: CDR1 SGDLS, CDR2 YYNGEE. The chain's CDR3 is CASSVVAGAYNEQFF. DNA of the CDR3: TGTGCCAGCAGCGTAGTAGCGGGGGCCTACAATGAGCAGTTCTTC.

The V call is TRBV18, the J call TRBJ2-7, with 9 bases identical to TRBD1. With V trimmed by 6 bases and J by 3 bases, 9 bases remained unmatched. The CDR3 has 15 amino acids. Germline V gene data show CDR1 as KGHSH and CDR2 as LQKENI. In nucleotides, the CDR3 is TGTGCCAGCTCGCCGATTCCGGGACAGGGCTACGAGCAGTACTTC. Translated, it gives CASSPIPGQGYEQYF.

The gene calls are TRBV9 and TRBJ2-3, with D possibly matching TRBD2 (5 bases). CDR1 and CDR2 from the germline V gene are SGDLS and YYNGEE. CDR3 length: 17 amino acids. The V end was cut by 1 base, the J end by 6 bases, with 21 bases between. This CDR3 reads CASSVSDTRGVTDTQYF. CDR3 sequence (DNA): TGTGCCAGCAGCGTATCGGATACTAGAGGTGTCACGGATACGCAGTATTTT.

The J gene is TRBJ2-3, the V gene TRBV9, with TRBD1 identical over 10 bases. Germline assignment: CDR1 SGDLS and CDR2 YYNGEE. J lost 2 bases, V lost 0 bases, and 9 bases had no gene match. The CDR3 sequence is 18 residues long. The CDR3 here is CASSVEGQGQRHTDTQYF. CDR3 DNA: TGTGCCAGCAGCGTAGAGGGACAGGGGCAAAGGCACACAGATACGCAGTATTTT.

This clone was seen only once. The chain carries TRBV19 and TRBJ1-1; TRBD1 aligns across 7 bases. Per germline, CDR1 LNHDA and CDR2 SQIVND (reference sequence). Trimming at V came to 4 bases and at J to 3 bases, leaving 5 bases not matched to a gene. The CDR3 length is 14 residues. The CDR3 sequence is CASSTPGTDTEAFF. The CDR3 coding sequence is TGTGCCAGTAGTACACCTGGGACAGACACTGAAGCTTTCTTT.

The chain couples TRBV9 to TRBJ1-2; D might be TRBD1 (6 bases). Germline V gives CDR1 SGDLS, CDR2 YYNGEE. Trimming took off 3 bases at V and 4 bases at J, with 16 bases between the two ends. This CDR3 spans 15 amino acids. CDR3 amino acids: CASSARDIFPYGYTF. CDR3 nucleotide sequence: TGTGCCAGCAGCGCCCGGGACATTTTCCCCTATGGCTACACCTTC. Drawing the rest from reference TRBV9 and TRBJ1-2, the complete variable domain is DSGVTQTPKHLITATGQRVTLRCSPRSGDLSVYWYQQSLDQGLQFLIQYYNGEERAKGNILERFSAQQFPDLHSELNLSSLELGDSALYFCASSARDIFPYGYTFGSGTRLTVV.

This chain uses TRBV12-3 or TRBV12-4 with TRBJ1-5; no reliable D call. Trimming cost V 3 bases and J 4 bases, with 7 bases left between them. This CDR3 is built from 13 residues. The CDR3 is CASSLIENQPQHF. CDR3 coding DNA: TGTGCCAGCAGTTTGATCGAGAATCAGCCCCAGCATTTT.

This chain connects TRBV5-4 to TRBJ2-2; no clear D. The ends were cut back, 6 bases at V and 2 bases at J, with 8 bases in the middle. Germline lookup yields CDR1 SGHNT and CDR2 YYREEE (reference sequence). CDR3 length: 13 residues. In DNA form, the CDR3 reads TGTGCCAGCACCGACACAAACACCGGGGAGCTGTTTTTT. It yields the protein CASTDTNTGELFF.

Concerning this clone: Different DNA sequences within this sample yield the same CDR3. The J gene is TRBJ1-4, the V gene TRBV9, with 8 positions matching TRBD1. Per germline, CDR1 SGDLS and CDR2 YYNGEE. Trimming cost V 3 bases and J 5 bases; bases outside gene matches: 6. The CDR3 runs 15 residues. DNA of the CDR3: TGTGCCAGCAGCGCTACAGGGGGTCCGAATGAAAAACTGTTTTTT. Protein product: CASSATGGPNEKLFF.